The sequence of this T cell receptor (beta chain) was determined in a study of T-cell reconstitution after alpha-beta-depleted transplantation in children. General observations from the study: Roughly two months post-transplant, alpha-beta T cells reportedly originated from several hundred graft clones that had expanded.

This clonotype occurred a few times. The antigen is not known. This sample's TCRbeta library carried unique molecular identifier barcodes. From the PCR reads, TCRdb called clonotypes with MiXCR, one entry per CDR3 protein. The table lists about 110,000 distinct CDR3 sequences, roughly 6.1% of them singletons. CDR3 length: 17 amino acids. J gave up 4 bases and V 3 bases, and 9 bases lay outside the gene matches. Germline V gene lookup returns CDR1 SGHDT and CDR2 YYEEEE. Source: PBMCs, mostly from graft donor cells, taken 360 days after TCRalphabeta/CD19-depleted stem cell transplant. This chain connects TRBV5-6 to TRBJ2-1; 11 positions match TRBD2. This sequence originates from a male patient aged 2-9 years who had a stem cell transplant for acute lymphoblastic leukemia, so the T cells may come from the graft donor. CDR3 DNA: TGTGCCAGCAGCTCTGGCTGGGGGACTAGCGGATACAATGAGCAGTTCTTC. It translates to CASSSGWGTSGYNEQFF.